These 18 T cell receptor beta chains originate from one sample sequenced in a study of OX40 agonist ivuxolimab in advanced cancers. Profiling relied on immunoSEQ multiplex PCR, and the TCRdb table lists in-frame clones only, not all of them. This table holds 65,000 to 80,000 clones, approximately 93% found once. Material: CD4+ or CD8+ T cells sorted from blood, obtained in a trial of the OX40 agonist ivuxolimab. These receptors originate from an adult with an advanced solid tumor such as melanoma, head and neck, liver or kidney cancer.

This chain joins TRBV27 and TRBJ1-2; 8 positions agree with TRBD1. With 2 bases clipped from V and 8 bases from J, the junction kept 4 bases outside the gene matches. Germline values: CDR1 MNHEY, CDR2 SMNVEV (reference sequence). This CDR3 spans 13 amino acids. This CDR3 reads CASSLQGAEGYTF. CDR3 coding DNA: TGTGCCAGCAGTTTACAGGGGGCTGAGGGCTACACCTTC.

As DNA, the CDR3 is TGTGCAAGTCGCTCCCGGTCGGCGGGGGGAAAGACTGAAGCTTTCTTT. Translated: CASRSRSAGGKTEAFF. The rearrangement uses TRBV12-2 and TRBJ1-1. TRBV12-2 counts as a pseudogene. This CDR3 comprises 16 residues.

On this clone itself: The same CDR3 can be traced to other DNA sequences in this sample. The gene calls are TRBV19 and TRBJ2-7; D remains ambiguous. In germline, CDR1 is LNHDA, CDR2 SQIVND (reference sequence). Deletions cut 1 base from V and 3 bases from J, with 10 bases between. The CDR3 is 14 residues long. This chain's CDR3 is CASSIGEGIYEQYF. In DNA form, the CDR3 reads TGTGCCAGTAGTATAGGAGAAGGGATCTACGAGCAGTACTTC.

The chain joins TRBV2 to TRBJ2-1; 9 bases line up with TRBD2. There are 18 residues in the CDR3. CDR1 is SNHLY and CDR2 is FYNNEI in the germline V gene. V was pared by 2 bases and J by 7 bases, with 15 bases of the junction left unmatched. The CDR3 bases are TGTGCCAGCAGTGAATATCTATTACGAGCGGGAGGAGGGAATGAGCAGTTCTTC. Translation: CASSEYLLRAGGGNEQFF.

The CDR3 nucleotides are TGTGCCACCTCTTGGACAGGGGACAACGCAGATACGCAGTATTTT. This sequence encodes CATSWTGDNADTQYF. The chain uses TRBV6-6 and TRBJ2-3; 9 bases line up with TRBD1. V was pared by 10 bases and J by 4 bases, with 12 bases of the junction left unmatched. Germline CDR1 reads MNHNY; CDR2 reads SVGAGI (reference sequence). This CDR3 comprises 15 residues.

This sequence joins TRBV19 and TRBJ1-1; no definite D call. Germline V gene lookup returns CDR1 LNHDA and CDR2 SQIVND (reference sequence). Trimming took off 5 bases at V and 4 bases at J, with 20 bases between the two ends. The CDR3 runs 16 residues. The CDR3 nucleotides read TGTGCCAGTAGTCTCGTAATAGGCTCCGCGACCACTGAAGCTTTCTTT. It specifies CASSLVIGSATTEAFF.

The chain combines TRBV18 with TRBJ2-1; D is perhaps TRBD2 (5 bases). Germline assignment: CDR1 KGHSH and CDR2 LQKENI. Trimming shortened V by 3 bases and J by 7 bases, and 19 bases separated the two germline ends. The CDR3 has 16 residues. As DNA, the CDR3 is TGTGCCAGCTCACCGGGCCCCGGTGCCCCGGGGAATGAGCAGTTCTTC. Translated, it gives CASSPGPGAPGNEQFF. Full variable domain (rest looked up from reference TRBV18 and TRBJ2-1): NAGVMQNPRHLVRRRGQEARLRCSPMKGHSHVYWYRQLPEEGLKFMVYLQKENIIDESGMPKERFSAEFPKEGPSILRIQQVVRGDSAAYFCASSPGPGAPGNEQFFGPGTRLTVL.

J is TRBJ1-1 and V is TRBV19, with D tentatively TRBD1 (5 bases). The CDR3 has 13 amino acids. V lost 5 bases to trimming and J lost 1 base, with 8 bases between them. Per germline, CDR1 LNHDA and CDR2 SQIVND (reference sequence). CDR3 loop: CASSLGENTEAFF. CDR3 bases: TGTGCCAGTAGTTTGGGGGAGAACACTGAAGCTTTCTTT.

This chain joins TRBV5-6 and TRBJ2-3; 8 nucleotides match TRBD2. Germline CDR1 is SGHDT and CDR2 is YYEEEE. The junction had 15 bases not matched to a gene; V was cut back by 4 bases and J by 2 bases. This CDR3 spans 18 amino acids. The CDR3 DNA is TGTGCCAGCAGCGGGGTCGAAGGGCGGGAGGACCCCACAGATACGCAGTATTTT. It yields the protein CASSGVEGREDPTDTQYF.

This clone was detected only once. The V gene is TRBV15, the J gene TRBJ1-6; 11 bases match TRBD1. This CDR3 comprises 16 residues. Trimming removed 3 bases from V and 9 bases from J; junction bases left unmatched: 7. Germline V gene sequence: CDR1 LNHNV, CDR2 YYDKDF (reference sequence). The CDR3 spells CATSSWDRGLGSPLHF. DNA of the CDR3: TGTGCCACCAGCAGTTGGGACAGGGGGTTAGGTTCACCCCTCCACTTT.

The genes are TRBV11-2 and TRBJ2-4, with D perhaps matching TRBD1 (5 bases). The CDR3 is 16 amino acids. V dropped 5 bases and J dropped 0 bases, with 14 bases sitting between them. Looked up from germline, CDR1 is SGHAT and CDR2 is FQNNGV. CDR3 nucleotides: TGTGCCAGCAGCCCCCGACAGAACCCAGCCAAAAACATTCAGTACTTC. This encodes CASSPRQNPAKNIQYF. The whole variable domain, filled in from reference TRBV11-2 and TRBJ2-4, reads EAGVAQSPRYKIIEKRQSVAFWCNPISGHATLYWYQQILGQGPKLLIQFQNNGVVDDSQLPKDRFSAERLKGVDSTLKIQPAKLEDSAVYLCASSPRQNPAKNIQYFGAGTRLSVL.

J is TRBJ2-5 and V is TRBV11-2, with 10 bases that match TRBD2. The CDR3 runs to 15 residues. The V segment lost 5 bases and the J segment 1 base; nucleotides outside the gene matches: 4. Germline CDR1 and CDR2: SGHAT and FQNNGV. In nucleotides, the CDR3 is TGTGCCAGCAGCATTAGCGGGAGGACCCAAGAGACCCAGTACTTC. Translated, it gives CASSISGRTQETQYF. The variable domain in full, with the rest retrieved from reference TRBV11-2 and TRBJ2-5, is EAGVAQSPRYKIIEKRQSVAFWCNPISGHATLYWYQQILGQGPKLLIQFQNNGVVDDSQLPKDRFSAERLKGVDSTLKIQPAKLEDSAVYLCASSISGRTQETQYFGPGTRLLVL.

The chain links TRBV27 to TRBJ2-5, with 8 nucleotides matching TRBD2. The CDR3 consists of 13 residues. Germline lookup yields CDR1 MNHEY and CDR2 SMNVEV (reference sequence). V shed 5 bases and J 5 bases; nucleotides not matched to a gene: 4. CDR3 in DNA: TGTGCCAGCAGTCCCCCGGGAGGGGAGACCCAGTACTTC. As protein: CASSPPGGETQYF.

V and J are TRBV5-5 and TRBJ2-2; D is tentatively TRBD1 or TRBD2 (5 bases each). The CDR3 is 13 residues long. V lost 2 bases and J lost 9, with 11 bases in between. The germline V gene has CDR1 SGHKS and CDR2 YYEKEE (reference sequence). The CDR3 region is CASSFALGRELFF. For the CDR3, the DNA is TGTGCCAGCAGCTTTGCGTTGGGACGGGAGCTGTTTTTT. Complete variable domain (other parts from reference TRBV5-5 and TRBJ2-2): DAGVTQSPTHLIKTRGQQVTLRCSPISGHKSVSWYQQVLGQGPQFIFQYYEKEERGRGNFPDRFSARQFPNYSSELNVNALLLGDSALYLCASSFALGRELFFGEGSRLTVL.

The V call is TRBV28, the J call TRBJ2-5, with no clear D. The CDR3 has 17 amino acids. V gave up 3 bases and J gave up 4 bases, with 21 bases separating them. In germline, CDR1 is MDHEN, CDR2 SYDVKM. The CDR3 nucleotides are TGTGCCAGCAGTTTCGGTCATACCATTAGGAACAGAGAGACCCAGTACTTC. This encodes CASSFGHTIRNRETQYF.

V usage is TRBV5-4 and J usage is TRBJ1-2; 12 positions match TRBD1. After removal of 4 bases from V and 3 bases from J, the junction contained 10 bases not matched to a gene. Germline lookup yields CDR1 SGHNT and CDR2 YYREEE (reference sequence). The CDR3 totals 17 residues. CDR3 amino acids: CASSDVPGQGADYGYTF. The CDR3 nucleotides read TGTGCCAGCAGCGACGTGCCGGGACAGGGGGCGGACTATGGCTACACCTTC.

This chain connects TRBV6-6 to TRBJ1-1, with 7 bases matching TRBD1. Per germline, CDR1 MNHNY and CDR2 SVGAGI (reference sequence). V shed 7 bases and J 8 bases; nucleotides not matched to a gene: 7. This CDR3 is built from 12 residues. The CDR3 DNA reads as TGTGCCAGCACCGACAGGGCGCCCGAAGCTTTCTTT. Translation: CASTDRAPEAFF.

V and J are TRBV12-5 and TRBJ2-7; 12 nucleotides agree with TRBD2. Trimming at V came to 1 base and at J to 3 bases, leaving 4 bases not matched to a gene. CDR1 and CDR2 from the germline V gene are LGHNT and FRNRAP. This CDR3 has 16 amino acids. The CDR3 spells CASGLARLAGDYEQYF. DNA for the CDR3: TGTGCTAGTGGTTTGGCGCGACTAGCGGGAGACTACGAGCAGTACTTC.